At least ten counts were recorded for the clone carrying this T cell receptor (beta chain). What it recognizes is unknown. TCRdb called the 5' RACE reads again in MiXCR, with one record for every CDR3 protein. The top ten clones hold around an eighth of a sample with 430,000 or so distinct CDR3 sequences, more than 20% of them seen once. The sample comes from a study of T-cell memory formation after mild COVID-19. The V gene end was trimmed by 5 bases and the J gene end by 4 bases; junction bases not matched to a gene: 14. This CDR3 contains 17 residues. General observations from the study: Pre-infection memory contained some responding clones, which suggested that cross-reactive memory had joined.

This TCR derives from an adult woman who had mild COVID-19 (a few samples of this study predate the infection). Cell type and time point are not known. This rearrangement joins TRBV12-3 or TRBV12-4 to TRBJ2-7, with 10 bases fitting TRBD1. Material: PBMCs or a T cell subset sorted from them (not recorded which). CDR3 amino acids: CASSPPAGTGARYEQYF. The CDR3 DNA follows: TGTGCCAGCAGTCCCCCGGCGGGGACAGGGGCAAGATACGAGCAGTACTTC.